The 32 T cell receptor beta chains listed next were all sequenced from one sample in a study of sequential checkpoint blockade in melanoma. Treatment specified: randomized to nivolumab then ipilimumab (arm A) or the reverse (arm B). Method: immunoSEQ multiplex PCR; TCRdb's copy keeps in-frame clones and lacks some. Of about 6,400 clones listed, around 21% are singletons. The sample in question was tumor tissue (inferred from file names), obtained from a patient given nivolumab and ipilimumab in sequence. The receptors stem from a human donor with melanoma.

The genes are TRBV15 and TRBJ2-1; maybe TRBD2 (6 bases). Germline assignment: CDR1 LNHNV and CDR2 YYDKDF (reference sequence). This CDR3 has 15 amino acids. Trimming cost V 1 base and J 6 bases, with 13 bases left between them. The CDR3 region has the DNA TGTGCCACCAGCAGAGTACGGGAGTCCGTCAATGAGCAGTTCTTC. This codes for CATSRVRESVNEQFF. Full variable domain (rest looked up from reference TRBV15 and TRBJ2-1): DAMVIQNPRYQVTQFGKPVTLSCSQTLNHNVMYWYQQKSSQAPKLLFHYYDKDFNNEADTPDNFQSRRPNTSFCFLDIRSPGLGDTAMYLCATSRVRESVNEQFFGPGTRLTVL.

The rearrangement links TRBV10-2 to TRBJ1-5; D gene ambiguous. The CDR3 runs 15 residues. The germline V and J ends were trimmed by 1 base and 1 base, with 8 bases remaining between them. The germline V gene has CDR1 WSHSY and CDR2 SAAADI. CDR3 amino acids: CASSEFVGSNQPQHF. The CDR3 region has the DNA TGCGCCAGCAGTGAGTTCGTGGGCAGCAATCAGCCCCAGCATTTT.

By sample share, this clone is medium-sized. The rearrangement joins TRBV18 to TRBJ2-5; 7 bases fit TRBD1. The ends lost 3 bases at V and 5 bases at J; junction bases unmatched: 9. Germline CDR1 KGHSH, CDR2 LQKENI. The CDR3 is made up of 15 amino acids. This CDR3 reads CASSPDRNALETQYF. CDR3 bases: TGTGCCAGCTCACCGGACAGGAATGCCCTGGAGACCCAGTACTTC.

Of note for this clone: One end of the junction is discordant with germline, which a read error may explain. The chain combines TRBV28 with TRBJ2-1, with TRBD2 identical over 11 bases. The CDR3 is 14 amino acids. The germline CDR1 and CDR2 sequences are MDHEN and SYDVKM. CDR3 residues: CASGLAGGLNEQFF. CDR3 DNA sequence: TGTGCCAGCGGTTTAGCGGGAGGGCTAAATGAGCAGTTCTTC.

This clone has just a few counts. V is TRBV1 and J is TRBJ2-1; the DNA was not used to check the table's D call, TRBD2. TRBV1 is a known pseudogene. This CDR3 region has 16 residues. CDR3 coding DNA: TGCGCCAGCAGCCACCTCCTAGCGGGAGTTTACAATGAGCAGTTCTTC. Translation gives CASSHLLAGVYNEQFF.

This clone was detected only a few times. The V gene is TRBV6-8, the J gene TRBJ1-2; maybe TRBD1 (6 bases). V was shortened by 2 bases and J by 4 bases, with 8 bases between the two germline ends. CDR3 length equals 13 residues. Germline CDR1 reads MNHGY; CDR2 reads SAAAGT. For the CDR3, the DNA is TGTGCCAGCAGTTACGGGACACCCTATGGCTACACCTTC. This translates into CASSYGTPYGYTF.

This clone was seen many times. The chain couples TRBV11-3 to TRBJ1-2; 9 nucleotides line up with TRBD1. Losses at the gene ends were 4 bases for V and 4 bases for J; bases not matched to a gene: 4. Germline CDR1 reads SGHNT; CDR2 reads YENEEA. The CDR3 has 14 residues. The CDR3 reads CASSSQTGGYGYTF. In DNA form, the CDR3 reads TGTGCCAGCAGCTCGCAGACAGGGGGCTATGGCTACACCTTC.

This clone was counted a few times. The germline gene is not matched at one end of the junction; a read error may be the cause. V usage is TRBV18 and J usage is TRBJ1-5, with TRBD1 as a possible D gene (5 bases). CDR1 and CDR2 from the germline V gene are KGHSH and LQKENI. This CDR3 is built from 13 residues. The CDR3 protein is CASSLFEQDPRNF. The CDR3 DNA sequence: TGTGCCAGCTCACTTTTTGAACAGGACCCTAGGAATTTT.

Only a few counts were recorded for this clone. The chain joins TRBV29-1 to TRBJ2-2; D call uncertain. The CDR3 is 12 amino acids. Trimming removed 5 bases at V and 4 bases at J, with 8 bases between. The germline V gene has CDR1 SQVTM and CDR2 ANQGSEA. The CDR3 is CSVSRFTGELFF. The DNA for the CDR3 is TGCAGCGTTAGTAGGTTCACCGGGGAGCTGTTTTTT.

CDR3 bases: TGTGCCACCTTTCGGGGGGTATGGGGAACTAACTATGGCTACACCTTC. Its protein is CATFRGVWGTNYGYTF. The chain employs TRBV12-2 and TRBJ1-2. TRBV12-2 is described as a pseudogene. This CDR3 region has 16 residues.

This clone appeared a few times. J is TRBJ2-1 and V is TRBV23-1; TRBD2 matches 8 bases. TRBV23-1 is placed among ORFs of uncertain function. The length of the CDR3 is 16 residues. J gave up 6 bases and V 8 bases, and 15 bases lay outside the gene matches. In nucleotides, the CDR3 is TGCGCCAGCGATACAGGAGGCGGGAGGACCGTCAATGAGCAGTTCTTC. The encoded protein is CASDTGGGRTVNEQFF.

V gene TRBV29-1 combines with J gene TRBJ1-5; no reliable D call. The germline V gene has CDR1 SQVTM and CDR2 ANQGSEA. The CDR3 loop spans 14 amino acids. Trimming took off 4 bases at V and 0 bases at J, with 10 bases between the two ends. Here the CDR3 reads CSVATDYSNQPQHF. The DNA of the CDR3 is TGCAGCGTTGCCACAGATTATAGCAATCAGCCCCAGCATTTT.

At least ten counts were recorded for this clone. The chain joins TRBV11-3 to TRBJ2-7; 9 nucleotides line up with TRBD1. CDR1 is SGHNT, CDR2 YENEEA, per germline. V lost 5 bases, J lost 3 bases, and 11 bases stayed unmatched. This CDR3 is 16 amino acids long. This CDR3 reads CASSLNWGTGNYEQYF. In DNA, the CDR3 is TGTGCCAGCAGCCTTAATTGGGGGACAGGGAACTACGAGCAGTACTTC.

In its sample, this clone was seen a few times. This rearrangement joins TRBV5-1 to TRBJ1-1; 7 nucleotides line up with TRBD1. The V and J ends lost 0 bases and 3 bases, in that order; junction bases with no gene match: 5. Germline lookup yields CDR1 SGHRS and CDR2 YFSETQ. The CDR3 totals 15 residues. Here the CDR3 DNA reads TGCGCCAGCAGCTTGGAAGGGGGCCCTGACACTGAAGCTTTCTTT. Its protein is CASSLEGGPDTEAFF.

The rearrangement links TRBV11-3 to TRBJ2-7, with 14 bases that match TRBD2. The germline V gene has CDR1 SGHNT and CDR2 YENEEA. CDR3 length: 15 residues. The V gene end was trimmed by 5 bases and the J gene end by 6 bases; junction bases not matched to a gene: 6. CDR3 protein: CASSTPTSGRAEQYF. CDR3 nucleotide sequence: TGTGCCAGCAGCACCCCGACTAGCGGGAGGGCCGAGCAGTACTTC.

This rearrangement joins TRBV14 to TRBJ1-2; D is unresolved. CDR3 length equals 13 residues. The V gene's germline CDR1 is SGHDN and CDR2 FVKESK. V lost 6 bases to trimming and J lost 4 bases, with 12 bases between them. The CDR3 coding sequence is TGTGCCAGCAGTCGGGTAATCGGCTATGGCTACACCTTC. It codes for CASSRVIGYGYTF.

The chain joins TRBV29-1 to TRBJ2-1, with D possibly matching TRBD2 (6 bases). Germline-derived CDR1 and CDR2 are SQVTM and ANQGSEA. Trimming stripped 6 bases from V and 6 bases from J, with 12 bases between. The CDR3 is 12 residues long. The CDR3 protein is CSVVSGFNEQFF. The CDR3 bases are TGCAGCGTCGTGAGCGGGTTCAATGAGCAGTTCTTC.

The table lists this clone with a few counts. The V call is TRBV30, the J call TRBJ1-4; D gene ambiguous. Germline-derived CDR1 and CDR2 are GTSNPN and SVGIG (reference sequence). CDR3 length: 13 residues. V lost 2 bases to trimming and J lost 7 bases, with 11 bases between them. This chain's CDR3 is CAWSNTRGEKLFF. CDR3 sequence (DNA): TGTGCCTGGAGTAACACCCGGGGTGAAAAACTGTTTTTT.

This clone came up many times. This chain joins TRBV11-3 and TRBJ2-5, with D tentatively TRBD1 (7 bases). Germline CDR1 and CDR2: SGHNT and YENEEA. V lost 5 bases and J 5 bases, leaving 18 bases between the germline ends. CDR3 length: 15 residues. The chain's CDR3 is CASSPSGGRGETQYF. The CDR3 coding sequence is TGTGCCAGCAGCCCATCAGGGGGACGGGGGGAGACCCAGTACTTC.

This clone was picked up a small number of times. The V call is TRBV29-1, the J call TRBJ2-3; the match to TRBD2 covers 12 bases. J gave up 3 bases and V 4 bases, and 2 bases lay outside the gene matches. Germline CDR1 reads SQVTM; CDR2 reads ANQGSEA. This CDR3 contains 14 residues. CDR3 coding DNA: TGCAGCGTTGCTACTAGCGGGAGGACAGATACGCAGTATTTT. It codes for CSVATSGRTDTQYF.

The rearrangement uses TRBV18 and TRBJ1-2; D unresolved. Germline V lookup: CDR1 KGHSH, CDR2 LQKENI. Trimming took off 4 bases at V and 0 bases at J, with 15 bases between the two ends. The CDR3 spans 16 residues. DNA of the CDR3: TGTGCCAGCTCACTAAAACTCCGGGATACTAACTATGGCTACACCTTC. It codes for CASSLKLRDTNYGYTF. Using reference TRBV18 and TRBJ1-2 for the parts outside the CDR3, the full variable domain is NAGVMQNPRHLVRRRGQEARLRCSPMKGHSHVYWYRQLPEEGLKFMVYLQKENIIDESGMPKERFSAEFPKEGPSILRIQQVVRGDSAAYFCASSLKLRDTNYGYTFGSGTRLTVV.

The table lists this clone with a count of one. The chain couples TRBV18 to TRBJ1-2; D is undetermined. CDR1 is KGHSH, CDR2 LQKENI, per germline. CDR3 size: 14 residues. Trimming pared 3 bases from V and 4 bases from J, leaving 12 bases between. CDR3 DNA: TGTGCCAGCTCACCTTTCGCAGCCTCCTATGGCTACACCTTC. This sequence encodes CASSPFAASYGYTF. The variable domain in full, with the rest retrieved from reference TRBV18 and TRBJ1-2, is NAGVMQNPRHLVRRRGQEARLRCSPMKGHSHVYWYRQLPEEGLKFMVYLQKENIIDESGMPKERFSAEFPKEGPSILRIQQVVRGDSAAYFCASSPFAASYGYTFGSGTRLTVV.

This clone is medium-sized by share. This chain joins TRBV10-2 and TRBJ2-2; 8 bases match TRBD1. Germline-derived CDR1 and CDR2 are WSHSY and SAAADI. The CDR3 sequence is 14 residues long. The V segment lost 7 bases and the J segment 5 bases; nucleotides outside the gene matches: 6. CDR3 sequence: CASIQGAYTGELFF. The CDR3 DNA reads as TGCGCCAGCATTCAGGGGGCGTATACCGGGGAGCTGTTTTTT.

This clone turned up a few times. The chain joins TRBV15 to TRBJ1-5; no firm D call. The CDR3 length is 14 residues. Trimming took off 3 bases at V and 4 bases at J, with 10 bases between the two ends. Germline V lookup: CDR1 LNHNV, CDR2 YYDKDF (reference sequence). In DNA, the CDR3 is TGTGCCACCAGCAGTGGCGTGGGGAATCAGCCCCAGCATTTT. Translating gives CATSSGVGNQPQHF.

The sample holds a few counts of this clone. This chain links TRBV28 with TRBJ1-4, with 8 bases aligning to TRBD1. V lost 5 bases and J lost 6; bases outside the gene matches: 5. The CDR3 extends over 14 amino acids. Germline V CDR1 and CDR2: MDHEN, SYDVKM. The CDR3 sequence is CASSSSGGHEKLFF. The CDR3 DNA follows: TGTGCCAGCAGTAGTTCAGGGGGCCATGAAAAACTGTTTTTT.

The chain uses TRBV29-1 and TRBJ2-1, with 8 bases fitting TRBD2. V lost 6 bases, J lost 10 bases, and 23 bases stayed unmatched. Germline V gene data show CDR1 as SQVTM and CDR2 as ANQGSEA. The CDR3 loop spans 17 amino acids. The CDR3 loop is CSVRYRVSGSYLEEQFF. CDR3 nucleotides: TGCAGCGTCCGATACAGGGTCAGCGGGAGTTATCTTGAGGAGCAGTTCTTC.

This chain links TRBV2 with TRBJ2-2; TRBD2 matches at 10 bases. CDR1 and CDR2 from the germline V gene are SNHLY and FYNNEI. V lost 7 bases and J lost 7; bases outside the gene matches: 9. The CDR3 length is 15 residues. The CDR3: CASMRLAGDIGELFF. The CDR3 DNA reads TGTGCCAGCATGCGTCTAGCGGGAGATATCGGGGAGCTGTTTTTT.

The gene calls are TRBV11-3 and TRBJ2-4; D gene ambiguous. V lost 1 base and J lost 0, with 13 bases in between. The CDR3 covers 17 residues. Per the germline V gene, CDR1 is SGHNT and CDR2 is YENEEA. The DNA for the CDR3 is TGTGCCAGCAGCTTAGTTTTTGAGGCAGGAGCCAAAAACATTCAGTACTTC. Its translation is CASSLVFEAGAKNIQYF.

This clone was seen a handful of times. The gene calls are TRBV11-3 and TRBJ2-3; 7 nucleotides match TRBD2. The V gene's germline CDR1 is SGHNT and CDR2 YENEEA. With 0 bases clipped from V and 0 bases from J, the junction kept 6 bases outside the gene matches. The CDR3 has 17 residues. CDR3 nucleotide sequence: TGTGCCAGCAGCTTAGACCAAGCGGGACTAAGCACAGATACGCAGTATTTT. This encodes CASSLDQAGLSTDTQYF.

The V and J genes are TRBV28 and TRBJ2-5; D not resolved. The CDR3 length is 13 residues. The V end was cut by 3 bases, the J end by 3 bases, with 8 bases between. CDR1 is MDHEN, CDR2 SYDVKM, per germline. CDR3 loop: CASSLRGEETQYF. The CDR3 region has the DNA TGTGCCAGCAGTTTGAGAGGAGAAGAGACCCAGTACTTC.

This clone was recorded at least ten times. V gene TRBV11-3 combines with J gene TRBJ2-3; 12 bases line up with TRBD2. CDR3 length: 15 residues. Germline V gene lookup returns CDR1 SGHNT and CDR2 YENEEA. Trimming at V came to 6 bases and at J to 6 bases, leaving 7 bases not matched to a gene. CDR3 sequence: CASSPTSGRVDTQYF. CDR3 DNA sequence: TGTGCCAGCAGTCCGACTAGCGGGAGAGTTGATACGCAGTATTTT.

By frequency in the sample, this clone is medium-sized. The CDR3 DNA reads TGTGCCAGCAGCTTGGGGACAGTTATGAACACTGAAGCTTTCTTT. Encoded protein: CASSLGTVMNTEAFF. The rearrangement uses TRBV11-3 and TRBJ1-1, with 7 bases lining up with TRBD1. Trimming removed 3 bases from V and 0 bases from J; junction bases left unmatched: 4. This CDR3 contains 15 residues. The germline V gene encodes CDR1 SGHNT and CDR2 YENEEA.